This T cell receptor beta chain was sequenced during a study of T cell responses to AZD1222 COVID-19 vaccine. At the level of the study: Second doses that came at about 4 or about 12 weeks were put together.

Looked up from germline, CDR1 is LGHNT and CDR2 is FRNRAP. V was pared by 1 base and J by 6 bases, with 13 bases between. This CDR3 has 15 amino acids. Study conclusions and caveats: Baseline serology detected seropositivity in only 5 or 6 AZD1222 recipients. A mostly white British donor set with more females was recruited, and clonal diversity was possibly underestimated. The study found Spike-specific TCR breadth and depth rose after two AZD1222 doses.

Profiling relied on immunoSEQ multiplex PCR, and the TCRdb table lists in-frame clones only, not all of them. The sample has 95,000 to 150,000 clones; roughly 88% are singletons. Points on this clone: Its antigen is as yet unknown.

The sample in question was peripheral blood, obtained on day 0 of AZD1222 vaccination. The chain recombines TRBV12-5 with TRBJ2-1, with D tentatively TRBD2 (6 bases). The receptor was derived from an adult in good health. CDR3 DNA sequence: TGTGCTAGTGGTTTGGGTTACGGGACTCTCAATGAGCAGTTCTTC. Protein: CASGLGYGTLNEQFF.